The clone carrying this T cell receptor beta chain was counted many times. The read ends 3 residues before the CDR3 terminus; that terminus is restored from the germline J gene. This specimen comes from a study of T cell clonality in common variable immunodeficiency. The V gene end was trimmed by 6 bases and the J gene end by 6 bases; junction bases not matched to a gene: 3. Germline V lookup: CDR1 SEHNR, CDR2 FQNEAQ (reference sequence). The CDR3 is 13 residues long. TCRdb's copy holds only in-frame clones and misses some; the assay was immunoSEQ multiplex PCR. The sample yields over 35,000 clones, without any singletons.

Material for sequencing was peripheral blood mononuclear cells. The receptor's source is a person aged 18 to 75 in good health. The chain combines TRBV7-9 with TRBJ2-2; 8 nucleotides agree with TRBD1. The sequenced part of the CDR3 DNA is TGTGCCAGCAGGAGGACAGGGTCCGGGGAG. This translates into CASRRTGSGE. The whole CDR3 protein reads CASRRTGSGELFF.